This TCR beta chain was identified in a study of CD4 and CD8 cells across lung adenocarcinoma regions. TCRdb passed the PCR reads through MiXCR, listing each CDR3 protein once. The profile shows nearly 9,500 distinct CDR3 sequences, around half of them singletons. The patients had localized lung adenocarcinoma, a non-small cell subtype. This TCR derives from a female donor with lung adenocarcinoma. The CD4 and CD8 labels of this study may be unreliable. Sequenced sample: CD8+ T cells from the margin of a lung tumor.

The CDR3 loop is CASSKPATGGYLNEQFF. Written as DNA, the CDR3 is TGTGCCAGCAGTAAACCAGCAACGGGAGGGTACCTCAATGAGCAGTTCTTC. The chain recombines TRBV6-1 with TRBJ2-1; TRBD2 matches at 8 bases. Germline CDR1 reads MNHNS; CDR2 reads SASEGT. The CDR3 totals 17 residues. V trimming: 5 bases; J trimming: 6 bases; junction bases outside the gene matches: 15.